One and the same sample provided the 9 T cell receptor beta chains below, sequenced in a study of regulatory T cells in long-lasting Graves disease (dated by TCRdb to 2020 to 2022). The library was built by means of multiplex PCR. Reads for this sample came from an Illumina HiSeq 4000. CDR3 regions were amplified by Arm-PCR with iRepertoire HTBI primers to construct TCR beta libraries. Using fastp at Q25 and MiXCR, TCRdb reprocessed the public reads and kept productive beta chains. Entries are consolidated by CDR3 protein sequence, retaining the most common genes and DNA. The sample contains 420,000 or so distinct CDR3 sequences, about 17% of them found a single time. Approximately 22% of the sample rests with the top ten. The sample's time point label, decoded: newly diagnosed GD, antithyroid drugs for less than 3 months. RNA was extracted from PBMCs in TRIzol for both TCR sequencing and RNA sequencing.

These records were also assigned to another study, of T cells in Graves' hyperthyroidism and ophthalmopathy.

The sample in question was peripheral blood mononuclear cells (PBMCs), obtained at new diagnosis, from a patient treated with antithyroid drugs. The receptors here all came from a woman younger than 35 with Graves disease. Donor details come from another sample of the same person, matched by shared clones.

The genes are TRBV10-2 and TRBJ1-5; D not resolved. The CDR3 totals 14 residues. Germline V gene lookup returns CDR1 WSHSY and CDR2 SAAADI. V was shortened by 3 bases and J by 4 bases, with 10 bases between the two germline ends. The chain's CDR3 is CASSDPRLNQPQHF. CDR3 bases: TGCGCCAGCAGTGACCCAAGGCTTAATCAGCCCCAGCATTTT.

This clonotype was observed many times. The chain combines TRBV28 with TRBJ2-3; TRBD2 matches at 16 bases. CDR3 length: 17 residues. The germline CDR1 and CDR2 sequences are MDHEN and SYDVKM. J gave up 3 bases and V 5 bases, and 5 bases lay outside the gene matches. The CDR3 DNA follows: TGTGCCAGCAGTGGGACTAGCGGGAGGGCCGGGACAGATACGCAGTATTTT. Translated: CASSGTSGRAGTDTQYF.

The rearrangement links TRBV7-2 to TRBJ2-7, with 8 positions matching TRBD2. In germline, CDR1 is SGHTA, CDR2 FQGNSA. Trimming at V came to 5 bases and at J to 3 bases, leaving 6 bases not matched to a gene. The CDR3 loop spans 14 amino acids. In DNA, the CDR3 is TGTGCCAGCAGCGCGGGACTAGTAGGCTACGAGCAGTACTTC. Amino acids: CASSAGLVGYEQYF.

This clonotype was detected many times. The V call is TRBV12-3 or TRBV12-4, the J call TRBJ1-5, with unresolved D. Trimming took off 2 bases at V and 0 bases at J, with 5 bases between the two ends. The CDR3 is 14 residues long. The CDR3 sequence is CASSLKSSNQPQHF. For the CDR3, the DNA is TGTGCCAGCAGTTTAAAGTCTAGCAATCAGCCCCAGCATTTT.

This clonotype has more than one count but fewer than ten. The CDR3 DNA reads TGTGCCAGCAGCCCCAGCTGGGGGGATACGCAGTATTTT. Protein: CASSPSWGDTQYF. V usage is TRBV5-6 and J usage is TRBJ2-3; D may correspond to TRBD1 or TRBD2 (5 bases each). This CDR3 spans 13 amino acids. The V end was cut by 4 bases, the J end by 6 bases, with 12 bases between. Looked up from germline, CDR1 is SGHDT and CDR2 is YYEEEE.

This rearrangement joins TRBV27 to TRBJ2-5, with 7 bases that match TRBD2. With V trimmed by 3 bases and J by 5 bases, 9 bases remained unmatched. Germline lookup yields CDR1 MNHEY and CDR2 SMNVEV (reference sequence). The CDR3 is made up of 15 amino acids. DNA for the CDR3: TGTGCCAGCAGTTTTTGGGCTAGCGGCATGGAGACCCAGTACTTC. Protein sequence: CASSFWASGMETQYF.

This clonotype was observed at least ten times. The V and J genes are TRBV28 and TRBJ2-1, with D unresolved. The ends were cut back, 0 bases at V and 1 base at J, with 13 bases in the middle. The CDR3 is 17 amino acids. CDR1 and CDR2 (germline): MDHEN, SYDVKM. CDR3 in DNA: TGTGCCAGCAGTTTATGGGCCGGACGGGTATCCTACAATGAGCAGTTCTTC. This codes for CASSLWAGRVSYNEQFF.

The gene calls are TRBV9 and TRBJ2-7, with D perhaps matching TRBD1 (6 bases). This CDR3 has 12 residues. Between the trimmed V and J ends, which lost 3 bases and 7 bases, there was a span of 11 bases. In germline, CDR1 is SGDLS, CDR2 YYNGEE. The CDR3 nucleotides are TGTGCCAGCAGCGGAGACACAGGGGAGCAGTACTTC. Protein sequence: CASSGDTGEQYF. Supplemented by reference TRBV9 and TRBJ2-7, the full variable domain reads DSGVTQTPKHLITATGQRVTLRCSPRSGDLSVYWYQQSLDQGLQFLIQYYNGEERAKGNILERFSAQQFPDLHSELNLSSLELGDSALYFCASSGDTGEQYFGPGTRLTVT.

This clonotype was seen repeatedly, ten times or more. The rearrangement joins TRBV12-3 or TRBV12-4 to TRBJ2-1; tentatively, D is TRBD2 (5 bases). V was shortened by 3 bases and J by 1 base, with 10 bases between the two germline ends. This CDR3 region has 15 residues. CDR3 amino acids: CASSFLDFSYNEQFF. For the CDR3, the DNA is TGTGCCAGCAGTTTTTTGGACTTTTCCTACAATGAGCAGTTCTTC.